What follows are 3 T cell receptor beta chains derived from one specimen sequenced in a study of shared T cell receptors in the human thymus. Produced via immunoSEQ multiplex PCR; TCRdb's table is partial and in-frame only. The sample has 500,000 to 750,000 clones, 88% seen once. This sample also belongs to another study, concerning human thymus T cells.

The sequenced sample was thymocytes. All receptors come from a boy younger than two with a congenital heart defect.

CDR3 amino acids: CASSPVERRHYEQYF. DNA for the CDR3: TGTGCCAGCAGTCCCGTCGAGCGGAGACACTACGAGCAGTACTTC. This chain links TRBV28 with TRBJ2-7, with D tentatively TRBD2 (5 bases). V lost 5 bases and J 3 bases, leaving 17 bases between the germline ends. The germline CDR1 and CDR2 sequences are MDHEN and SYDVKM. This CDR3 spans 15 amino acids.

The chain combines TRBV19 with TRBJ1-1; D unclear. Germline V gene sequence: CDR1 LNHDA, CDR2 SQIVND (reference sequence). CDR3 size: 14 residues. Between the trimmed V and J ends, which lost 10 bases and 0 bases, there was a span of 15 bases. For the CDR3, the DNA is TGTGCCACTGCGGACCGGACTATGAACACTGAAGCTTTCTTT. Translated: CATADRTMNTEAFF. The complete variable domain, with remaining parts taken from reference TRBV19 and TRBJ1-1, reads DGGITQSPKYLFRKEGQNVTLSCEQNLNHDAMYWYRQDPGQGLRLIYYSQIVNDFQKGDIAEGYSVSREKKESFPLTVTSAQKNPTAFYLCATADRTMNTEAFFGQGTRLTVV.

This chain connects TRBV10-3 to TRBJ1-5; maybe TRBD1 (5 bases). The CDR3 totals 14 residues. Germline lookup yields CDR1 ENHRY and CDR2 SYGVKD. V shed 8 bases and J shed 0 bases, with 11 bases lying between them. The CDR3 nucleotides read TGTGCCATCGGGGAAGGGGATAGCAATCAGCCCCAGCATTTT. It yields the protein CAIGEGDSNQPQHF.